Below, 20 T cell receptor beta chains from the same sample are listed, as sequenced in a study of cytomegalovirus exposure and HLA in healthy donors. Primers included in the PCR were 60 Vbeta and 13 Jbeta primers. The table came from immunoSEQ multiplex PCR; TCRdb's copy has only in-frame clones and leaves some out. The sample includes about 150,000 clones, approximately 80% of them seen just once. Sequences were obtained from PBMCs. These receptors originate from a boy between 2 and 10 years old in good health and CMV-seronegative.

The V and J genes are TRBV12-5 and TRBJ2-1; 14 nucleotides line up with TRBD2. The CDR3 extends over 16 amino acids. The junction had 4 bases not matched to a gene; V was cut back by 0 bases and J by 9 bases. CDR1 is LGHNT, CDR2 FRNRAP, per germline. Here the CDR3 reads CASGLVGTSGSSEQFF. CDR3 coding DNA: TGTGCTAGTGGTTTGGTAGGGACTAGCGGGAGTAGTGAGCAGTTCTTC.

This chain joins TRBV6-7 and TRBJ1-1; no clear D. TRBV6-7 is flagged as an ORF with uncertain function. This CDR3 is 21 amino acids long. Trimming stripped 0 bases from V and 0 bases from J, with 26 bases between. The CDR3 here is CASSYSIYRAVKRFMNTEAFF. CDR3 DNA: TGTGCCAGCAGTTACTCGATTTACCGGGCAGTCAAGCGGTTCATGAACACTGAAGCTTTCTTT.

This chain links TRBV6-1 with TRBJ1-2; perhaps TRBD1 as D (6 bases). Germline V gives CDR1 MNHNS, CDR2 SASEGT. V was shortened by 1 base and J by 4 bases, with 10 bases between the two germline ends. The CDR3 is 14 amino acids. This CDR3 reads CASSEGRGPYGYTF. CDR3 bases: TGTGCCAGCAGTGAAGGGCGGGGGCCCTATGGCTACACCTTC.

The chain employs TRBV5-5 and TRBJ2-1, with 10 bases matching TRBD2. The CDR3 length is 16 residues. The junction had 10 bases not matched to a gene; V was cut back by 3 bases and J by 7 bases. Per the germline V gene, CDR1 is SGHKS and CDR2 is YYEKEE (reference sequence). The CDR3 DNA reads as TGTGCCAGCAGCTCCATCGGGCTAGCGGGGGTTAATGAGCAGTTCTTC. Its protein is CASSSIGLAGVNEQFF.

The chain combines TRBV6-1 with TRBJ1-2, with D uncertain. Germline assignment: CDR1 MNHNS and CDR2 SASEGT. The CDR3 extends over 11 amino acids. Trimming cost V 8 bases and J 8 bases, with 12 bases left between them. CDR3 sequence reads: CASSNTRGYTF. DNA of the CDR3: TGTGCCAGCTCTAATACCCGGGGCTACACCTTC.

The chain links TRBV29-1 to TRBJ1-2; 9 bases fit TRBD1. The J segment lost 5 bases and the V segment lost 4 bases, leaving 5 bases of the junction unmatched. This CDR3 has 13 residues. Germline V gives CDR1 SQVTM, CDR2 ANQGSEA. CDR3 region: CSVARDRAYGYTF. The CDR3 region has the DNA TGCAGCGTTGCTAGGGACAGGGCTTATGGCTACACCTTC.

This clone was observed a single time. V usage is TRBV5-1 and J usage is TRBJ1-1; 8 bases match TRBD1. The CDR3 contains 18 residues. Germline V gene sequence: CDR1 SGHRS, CDR2 YFSETQ. J gave up 0 bases and V 0 bases, and 10 bases lay outside the gene matches. CDR3 sequence: CASSLAGGALVMNTEAFF. In DNA, the CDR3 is TGCGCCAGCAGCTTGGCAGGGGGCGCGTTGGTTATGAACACTGAAGCTTTCTTT.

V gene TRBV23-1 combines with J gene TRBJ2-3, with 9 bases that match TRBD1. TRBV23-1 is noted as an ORF with a role that remains uncertain. This CDR3 has 17 amino acids. Germline trimming cut 1 base from V and 3 bases from J; bases unmatched to any gene: 8. DNA for the CDR3: TGCGCCAGCAGTCAATATTTTACAGGGGGCGCGACAGATACGCAGTATTTT. Protein sequence: CASSQYFTGGATDTQYF.

As DNA, the CDR3 is TGTGCTAGTGACCCGGGACAGGGTCTCGCTGGTAGGGGCTACACCTTC. Translated: CASDPGQGLAGRGYTF. The chain uses TRBV12-5 and TRBJ1-2; 9 bases line up with TRBD1. The CDR3 length is 16 residues. Germline V lookup: CDR1 LGHNT, CDR2 FRNRAP. The V gene end was trimmed by 7 bases and the J gene end by 8 bases; junction bases not matched to a gene: 17.

The chain has TRBV6-5 and TRBJ1-1; D is uncertain. The CDR3 is 14 residues long. CDR1 MNHEY and CDR2 SVGAGI come from the germline V gene. V lost 5 bases and J 0 bases, leaving 10 bases between the germline ends. Here the CDR3 DNA reads TGTGCCAGCAGTCGACGGGAGATGAACACTGAAGCTTTCTTT. Its protein is CASSRREMNTEAFF.

The V call is TRBV5-4, the J call TRBJ1-6; TRBD1 matches at 7 bases. The CDR3 is 15 amino acids. CDR1 is SGHNT and CDR2 is YYREEE in the germline V gene (reference sequence). V gave up 2 bases and J gave up 8 bases; unmatched junction bases: 7. The CDR3 region is CASSFRHTGDSPLHF. CDR3 DNA sequence: TGTGCCAGCAGCTTCCGACACACAGGGGATTCACCCCTCCACTTT.

The chain has TRBV6-5 and TRBJ1-4; tentative D call: TRBD1 (6 bases). The CDR3 has 14 amino acids. Germline values: CDR1 MNHEY, CDR2 SVGAGI. Trimming removed 5 bases from V and 3 bases from J, with 10 bases in between. The CDR3 region is CASSPRGPNEKLFF. The CDR3 bases are TGTGCCAGCAGTCCCAGGGGCCCTAATGAAAAACTGTTTTTT.

This chain connects TRBV2 to TRBJ2-3; TRBD2 matches at 10 bases. V shed 8 bases, J shed 4 bases, and the junction held 6 bases outside the gene matches. Looked up from germline, CDR1 is SNHLY and CDR2 is FYNNEI. The CDR3 is 14 amino acids. The CDR3 sequence is CASGLAGDPDTQYF. CDR3 DNA: TGTGCCAGCGGCCTAGCGGGAGACCCAGATACGCAGTATTTT.

This rearrangement joins TRBV5-8 to TRBJ2-5, with TRBD2 identical over 8 bases. The germline V gene encodes CDR1 SGHTS and CDR2 YDEGEE. The CDR3 is made up of 17 amino acids. Trimming removed 1 base from V and 2 bases from J; junction bases left unmatched: 10. The CDR3 nucleotides are TGTGCCAGCAGCTTGTCACCGGCGGGGGGCAAACAAGAGACCCAGTACTTC. Residues: CASSLSPAGGKQETQYF.

CDR3 protein: CASSEDRERLQHF. In nucleotides, the CDR3 is TGTGCCAGCAGTGAAGACAGGGAAAGGCTCCAGCATTTT. The chain recombines TRBV6-1 with TRBJ1-5; perhaps TRBD1 as D (6 bases). Trimming shortened V by 1 base and J by 12 bases, and 13 bases separated the two germline ends. CDR3 length: 13 residues. Germline V gene data show CDR1 as MNHNS and CDR2 as SASEGT.

As to this clone: In the same sample, other DNA sequences code for this CDR3. V gene TRBV19 combines with J gene TRBJ2-1; 9 bases agree with TRBD2. The length of the CDR3 is 15 residues. Germline V gene lookup returns CDR1 LNHDA and CDR2 SQIVND (reference sequence). J gave up 0 bases and V 3 bases, and 0 bases lay outside the gene matches. CDR3 sequence (DNA): TGTGCCAGTAGTATTAGCGGGAGCTCCTACAATGAGCAGTTCTTC. Its translation: CASSISGSSYNEQFF.

This clone has only one observation. This CDR3 is CASSPVDWNTEAFF. The CDR3 DNA sequence: TGTGCCAGCAGCCCAGTAGACTGGAACACTGAAGCTTTCTTT. The chain is built from TRBV9 and TRBJ1-1; D call uncertain. Trimming left V 4 bases short and J 1 base short, with 11 bases between. The CDR3 is 14 residues long. Looked up from germline, CDR1 is SGDLS and CDR2 is YYNGEE.

The chain couples TRBV6-6 to TRBJ1-1; maybe TRBD1 (6 bases). Trimming left V 2 bases short and J 4 bases short, with 11 bases between. The CDR3 is 14 residues long. Per the germline V gene, CDR1 is MNHNY and CDR2 is SVGAGI (reference sequence). The CDR3, as DNA: TGTGCCAGCAGTTACACAGGGAAGGGCACTGAAGCTTTCTTT. Its translation: CASSYTGKGTEAFF.

This clone was counted between two and nine times. This chain links TRBV9 with TRBJ1-6, with 7 positions matching TRBD1. CDR3 size: 15 residues. V dropped 4 bases and J dropped 7; count of bases not matched to a gene: 8. Germline CDR1 and CDR2: SGDLS and YYNGEE. CDR3 nucleotides: TGTGCCAGCAGCTCCCGGACAGGCCGCAATTCACCCCTCCACTTT. Its translation is CASSSRTGRNSPLHF.

This clone has a single count. This chain connects TRBV30 to TRBJ2-1; 12 bases agree with TRBD2. The trim removed 3 bases at V and 0 bases at J, leaving 3 bases unmatched. CDR1 is GTSNPN, CDR2 SVGIG, per germline (reference sequence). There are 16 residues in the CDR3. Here the CDR3 DNA reads TGTGCCTGGAGGCTAGCGGGGGGGAGCTCCTACAATGAGCAGTTCTTC. Residues: CAWRLAGGSSYNEQFF.